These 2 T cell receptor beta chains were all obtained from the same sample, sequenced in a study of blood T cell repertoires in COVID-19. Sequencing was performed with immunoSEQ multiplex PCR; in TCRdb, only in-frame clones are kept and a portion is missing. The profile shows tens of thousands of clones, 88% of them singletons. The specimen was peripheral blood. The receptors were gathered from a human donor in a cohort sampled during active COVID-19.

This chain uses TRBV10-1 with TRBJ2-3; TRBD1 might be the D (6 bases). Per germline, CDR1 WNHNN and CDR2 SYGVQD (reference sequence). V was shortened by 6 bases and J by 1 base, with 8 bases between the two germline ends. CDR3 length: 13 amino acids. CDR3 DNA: TGCGCCAGCAGGGCAGGGGGCACAGATACGCAGTATTTT. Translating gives CASRAGGTDTQYF.

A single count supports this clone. CDR3 coding DNA: TGTGCCAGCAGCCAAGGTGTAGTTTACTATGGCTACACCTTC. Protein: CASSQGVVYYGYTF. The chain recombines TRBV3-1 (or the pseudogene TRBV3-2) with TRBJ1-2; the D is unclear. Germline V gives CDR1 LGHDT, CDR2 YNNKEL (reference sequence). Trimming cost V 1 base and J 3 bases, with 9 bases left between them. CDR3 length: 14 amino acids.